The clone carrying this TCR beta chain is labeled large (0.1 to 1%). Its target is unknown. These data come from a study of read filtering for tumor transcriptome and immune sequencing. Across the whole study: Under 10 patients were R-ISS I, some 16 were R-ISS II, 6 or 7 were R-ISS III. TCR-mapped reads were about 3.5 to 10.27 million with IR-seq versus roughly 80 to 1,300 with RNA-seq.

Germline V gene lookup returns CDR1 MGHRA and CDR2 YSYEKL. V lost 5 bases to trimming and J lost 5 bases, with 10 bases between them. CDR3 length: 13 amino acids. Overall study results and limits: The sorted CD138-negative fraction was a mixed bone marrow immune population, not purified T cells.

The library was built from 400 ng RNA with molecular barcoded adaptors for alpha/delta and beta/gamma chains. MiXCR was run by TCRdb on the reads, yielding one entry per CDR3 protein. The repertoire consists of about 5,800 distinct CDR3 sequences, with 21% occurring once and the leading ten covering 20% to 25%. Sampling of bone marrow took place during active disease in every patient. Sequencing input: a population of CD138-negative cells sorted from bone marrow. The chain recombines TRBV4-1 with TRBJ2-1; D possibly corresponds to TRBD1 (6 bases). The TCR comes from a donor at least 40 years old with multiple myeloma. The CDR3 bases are TGCGCCAGCAGCGAATACAGGGACAATGAGCAGTTCTTC. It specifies CASSEYRDNEQFF.